This T cell receptor (beta chain) comes out of a study of blood T cell repertoires in COVID-19. The table lists this clone with a few counts. The germline CDR1 and CDR2 sequences are MDHEN and SYDVKM. V lost 2 bases to trimming and J lost 2 bases; unmatched junction nucleotides: 8. The CDR3 contains 16 residues. Repertoires were generated with immunoSEQ multiplex PCR, while TCRdb's copy carries only in-frame clones and drops some. This repertoire shows around 300,000 clones, roughly 89% found once; its top ten account for 6% to 7%. Clinical histories supplied by participants themselves formed the basis of cohort assignment.

This chain joins TRBV28 and TRBJ2-7, with 8 bases lining up with TRBD2. The receptor was isolated from a woman aged 40 to 50 who had recovered from COVID-19. The specimen was PBMCs or T cells enriched from blood (not recorded which). CDR3 region: CASSLPQREYPYEQYF. In DNA form, the CDR3 reads TGTGCCAGCAGTTTACCCCAGCGGGAGTACCCCTACGAGCAGTACTTC.